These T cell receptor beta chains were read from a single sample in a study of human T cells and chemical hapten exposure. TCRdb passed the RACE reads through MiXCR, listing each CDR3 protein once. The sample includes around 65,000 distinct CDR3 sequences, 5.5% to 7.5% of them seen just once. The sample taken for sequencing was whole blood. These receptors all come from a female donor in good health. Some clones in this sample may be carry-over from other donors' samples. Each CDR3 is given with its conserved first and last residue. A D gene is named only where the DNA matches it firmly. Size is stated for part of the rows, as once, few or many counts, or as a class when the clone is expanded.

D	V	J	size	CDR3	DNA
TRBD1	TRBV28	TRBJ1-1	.	CASSFLPGQGPSEAFF	TGTGCCAGCAGTTTTCTTCCGGGACAGGGCCCCTCTGAAGCTTTCTTT
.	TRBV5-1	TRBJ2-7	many	CASSLDAGLTGEQYF	TGCGCCAGCAGCTTGGATGCAGGGCTAACGGGAGAGCAGTACTTC
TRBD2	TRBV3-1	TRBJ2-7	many	CASSLGLAGGPSNEQYF	TGTGCCAGCAGCCTGGGACTAGCGGGAGGGCCCAGCAACGAGCAGTACTTC
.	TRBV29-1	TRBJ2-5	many	CSVSSVETQYF	TGCAGCGTGTCTAGCGTTGAGACCCAGTACTTC
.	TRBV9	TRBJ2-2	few	CASSVEADLNTGELFF	TGTGCCAGCAGCGTAGAGGCAGACCTTAACACCGGGGAGCTGTTTTTT
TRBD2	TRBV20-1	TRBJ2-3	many	CSARDGGLPDTQYF	TGCAGTGCTAGAGATGGGGGACTACCAGATACGCAGTATTTT
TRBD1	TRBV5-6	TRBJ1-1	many	CASSLYRGHTEAFF	TGTGCCAGCAGCTTGTACAGGGGGCACACTGAAGCTTTCTTT
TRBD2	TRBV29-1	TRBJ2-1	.	CSVSGTSGGGYNEQFF	TGCAGCGTCTCCGGGACTAGCGGAGGGGGCTACAATGAGCAGTTCTTC
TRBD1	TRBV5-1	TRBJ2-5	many	CASSRQTGEETQYF	TGCGCCAGCAGTCGCCAAACAGGGGAGGAGACCCAGTACTTC
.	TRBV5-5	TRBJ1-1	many	CASSFQVTMNTEAFF	TGTGCCAGCAGCTTTCAGGTCACCATGAACACTGAAGCTTTCTTT
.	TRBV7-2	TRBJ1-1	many	CASSFGVATEAFF	TGTGCCAGCAGCTTCGGGGTGGCCACTGAAGCTTTCTTT
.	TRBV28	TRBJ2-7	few	CASSRVAYEQYF	TGTGCCAGCAGTCGTGTCGCCTACGAGCAGTACTTC
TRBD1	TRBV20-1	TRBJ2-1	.	CSARAYRDRGYNEQFF	TGCAGTGCTAGGGCGTACCGGGACAGGGGTTACAATGAGCAGTTCTTC
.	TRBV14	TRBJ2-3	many	CASSQDRGSRTDTQYF	TGTGCCAGCAGCCAAGATCGGGGGTCCCGCACAGATACGCAGTATTTT
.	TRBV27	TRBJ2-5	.	CASSHLGQQETQYF	TGTGCCAGCAGTCACCTTGGACAGCAAGAGACCCAGTACTTC
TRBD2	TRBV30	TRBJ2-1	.	CAWSASTSGRPTSYNEQFF	TGTGCCTGGAGTGCCTCGACTAGCGGGAGACCCACGTCCTACAATGAGCAGTTCTTC
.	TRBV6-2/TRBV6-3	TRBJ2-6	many	CASKDIGDSGANVLTF	TGTGCCAGCAAAGATATTGGGGACTCTGGGGCCAACGTCCTGACTTTC
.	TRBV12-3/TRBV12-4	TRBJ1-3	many	CASSPTGGGNTIYF	TGTGCCAGCAGTCCGACAGGTGGTGGAAACACCATATATTTT
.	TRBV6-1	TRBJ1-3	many	CASITETGLPAGNTIYF	TGTGCCAGCATAACTGAGACAGGCCTACCGGCTGGAAACACCATATATTTT
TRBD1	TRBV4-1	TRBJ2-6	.	CASSQSNGGTGFSGANVLTF	TGCGCCAGCAGCCAATCTAATGGGGGGACAGGTTTCTCTGGGGCCAACGTCCTGACTTTC
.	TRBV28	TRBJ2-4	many	CASSYRAKNIQYF	TGTGCCAGCAGTTATAGAGCCAAAAACATTCAGTACTTC
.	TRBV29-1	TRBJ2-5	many	CSVERTASETQYF	TGCAGCGTTGAAAGGACTGCCAGCGAGACCCAGTACTTC
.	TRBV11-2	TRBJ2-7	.	CASSLVLGTNEQYF	TGTGCCAGCAGCTTGGTCTTAGGAACGAACGAGCAGTACTTC
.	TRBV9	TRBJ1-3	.	CASSVEGNPGNTIYF	TGTGCCAGCAGCGTAGAGGGAAATCCCGGAAACACCATATATTTT
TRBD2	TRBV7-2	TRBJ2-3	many	CASSLGRGLAGGTQYF	TGTGCCAGCAGCTTAGGTCGAGGACTAGCGGGGGGTACGCAGTATTTT
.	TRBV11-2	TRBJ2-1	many	CASSRMKTSYNEQFF	TGTGCCAGCAGCCGAATGAAGACTTCCTACAATGAGCAGTTCTTC
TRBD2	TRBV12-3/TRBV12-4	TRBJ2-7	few	CASSSGTSVREQYF	TGTGCCAGCAGTTCCGGGACTAGCGTAAGGGAGCAGTACTTC
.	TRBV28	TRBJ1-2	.	CASSPLLRGAGYGYTF	TGTGCCAGCAGTCCGCTTTTGAGGGGCGCCGGGTATGGCTACACCTTC
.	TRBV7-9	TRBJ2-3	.	CASSAQQYTQYF	TGTGCCAGCAGCGCCCAACAGTATACGCAGTATTTT
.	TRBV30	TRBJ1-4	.	CAWSPLGSANEKLFF	TGTGCCTGGAGCCCACTTGGGAGCGCTAATGAAAAACTGTTTTTT
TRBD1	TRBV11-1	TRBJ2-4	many	CASSLGAGGAFWYF	TGTGCCAGCAGCTTAGGGGCAGGGGGCGCCTTTTGGTACTTC